This TCR beta chain was recovered during a study of CD8 T cells in ankylosing spondylitis. Study-level results: Characteristic of ankylosing spondylitis blood, it appeared, was a TCR beta motif comprising about eight highly homologous variants. Both synovial fluid and blood in reactive arthritis had previously been reported to carry some motif variants. Disease-linked clones displayed a CD8+ phenotype and appeared relatively rarely in peripheral blood. Within matched ankylosing spondylitis synovial fluid, disease-linked clones were reportedly significantly enriched.

TCRdb re-called the 5' RACE reads through MiXCR, storing one row per CDR3 protein. The table shows 220,000 or so distinct CDR3 sequences, with 8% to 11% occurring only once. This clonotype was observed many times. Its antigen remains unknown. After removal of 5 bases from V and 7 bases from J, the junction contained 7 bases not matched to a gene. The germline CDR1 and CDR2 sequences are SGHVS and FQNEAQ. The CDR3 length is 14 residues. This clonotype was sampled from a male donor with ankylosing spondylitis or in good health (not recorded which). Sequenced input: blood, either unsorted or a sorted T cell fraction (not recorded which). V and J are TRBV7-8 and TRBJ2-3; 9 bases are a match to TRBD2. CDR3 bases: TGTGCCAGCAGCCACGCCGGGACTAGCAATACGCAGTATTTT. Translation gives CASSHAGTSNTQYF.